This is a list of T cell receptor beta chains from one sample in a study of regulatory T cells in long-lasting Graves disease. A single record per CDR3 protein comes from TCRdb applying MiXCR to the multiplex PCR reads. The sample shows over 650,000 distinct CDR3 sequences, approximately 31% of them seen only once. The material sequenced was peripheral blood mononuclear cells (PBMCs), taken when the disease was refractory, from a patient treated with antithyroid drugs. Every receptor here comes from a female donor with Graves disease. Each CDR3 is given with its conserved first and last residue. The D gene is left open where the match is weak. Part of the rows lack a size; the others show once, few, many or a class for expanded clones.

clone_size,v_call,d_call,j_call,cdr3_aa,cdr3_nt
.,TRBV13,.,TRBJ1-6,CASSSGGIYNSPLHF,TGTGCCAGCAGCTCCGGGGGGATCTATAATTCACCCCTCCACTTT
few,TRBV20-1,TRBD1,TRBJ1-5,CSAAGQGNQPQHF,TGCAGTGCCGCGGGACAGGGCAATCAGCCCCAGCATTTT
.,TRBV7-2,TRBD1,TRBJ1-2,CASSLGQGGGGYTF,TGTGCCAGCAGCTTAGGACAGGGGGGAGGCGGCTACACCTTC
few,TRBV7-9,.,TRBJ1-5,CASGTAGSNQPQHF,TGTGCCAGCGGAACCGCGGGGAGCAATCAGCCCCAGCATTTT
.,TRBV20-1,.,TRBJ1-4,CSTKGTNIEKLFF,TGCAGTACAAAAGGGACAAACATTGAAAAACTGTTTTTT
few,TRBV7-8,.,TRBJ1-2,CASSLEPGINYGYTF,TGTGCCAGCAGCTTAGAACCGGGAATCAACTATGGCTACACCTTC
once,TRBV2,.,TRBJ2-4,CASSEGAGKNIQYF,TGTGCCAGCAGTGAAGGGGCAGGGAAAAACATTCAGTACTTC
many,TRBV12-3/TRBV12-4,.,TRBJ1-2,CASRERSHYGYTF,TGTGCCAGCAGGGAAAGGTCGCACTATGGCTACACCTTC
few,TRBV25-1,TRBD1,TRBJ1-1,CASAGQGATEAFF,TGTGCCAGTGCGGGACAGGGGGCCACTGAAGCTTTCTTT
once,TRBV29-1,.,TRBJ1-1,CSVEKSGRENTEAFF,TGCAGCGTTGAAAAAAGTGGACGGGAGAACACTGAAGCTTTCTTT
few,TRBV25-1,TRBD1,TRBJ1-2,CASSDLGQNYGYTF,TGTGCCAGCAGTGACCTGGGACAGAACTATGGCTACACCTTC
few,TRBV3-1,.,TRBJ1-6,CASSQVRATGNSPLHF,TGTGCCAGCAGCCAAGTGAGGGCCACGGGGAATTCACCCCTCCACTTT
.,TRBV19,.,TRBJ1-1,CASSSLRDTEAFF,TGTGCCAGTAGCTCTTTGAGAGACACTGAAGCTTTCTTT
few,TRBV6-1,TRBD1,TRBJ1-5,CAGATGGSGGQPQHF,TGTGCCGGTGCGACAGGGGGCTCGGGTGGTCAGCCCCAGCATTTT
few,TRBV5-1,.,TRBJ2-7,CASSLGGIIYEQYF,TGCGCCAGCAGCTTGGGAGGGATAATCTACGAGCAGTACTTC
.,TRBV28,.,TRBJ1-5,CASSSPDTYSNQPQHF,TGTGCCAGCAGTTCCCCTGACACTTATAGCAATCAGCCCCAGCATTTT
few,TRBV6-1,TRBD1,TRBJ1-1,CASSERTGWNTEAFF,TGTGCCAGCAGTGAACGGACAGGGTGGAACACTGAAGCTTTCTTT
few,TRBV3-1,.,TRBJ1-1,CASSHSTPWDTEAFF,TGTGCCAGCAGCCATTCAACCCCATGGGACACTGAAGCTTTCTTT
.,TRBV5-1,.,TRBJ2-7,CASSSTASYEQYF,TGCGCCAGCAGCTCGACAGCTTCCTACGAGCAGTACTTC
few,TRBV27,TRBD1,TRBJ2-2,CASSFEDRGSSGELFF,TGTGCCAGCAGTTTCGAGGACAGGGGGTCTTCCGGGGAGCTGTTTTTT
.,TRBV18,.,TRBJ1-2,CASSPPALHNYGYTF,TGTGCCAGCTCACCACCAGCACTTCATAACTATGGCTACACCTTC
.,TRBV7-2,.,TRBJ1-5,CASSGASGNGQPQHF,TGTGCCAGCAGCGGAGCGTCCGGGAACGGCCAGCCCCAGCATTTT
.,TRBV4-2,.,TRBJ1-6,CASSQVSRDDSPLHF,TGTGCCAGCAGCCAAGTTAGCAGGGATGATTCACCCCTCCACTTT
.,TRBV3-1,.,TRBJ1-2,CASSQGGWERHYGYTF,TGTGCCAGCAGCCAAGGAGGATGGGAGAGACACTATGGCTACACCTTC
many,TRBV2,.,TRBJ1-2,CASSETDNYGYTF,TGTGCCAGCAGTGAAACGGATAACTATGGCTACACCTTC